Presented here are 25 T cell receptor beta chains from one specimen sequenced in a study of sequential checkpoint blockade in melanoma. The data were produced by immunoSEQ multiplex PCR, yet TCRdb's version contains in-frame clones alone and is incomplete. The table shows 4,000 to 6,000 clones, with about 78% occurring only once. The treatment is: randomized to nivolumab then ipilimumab (arm A) or the reverse (arm B). This specimen was CD8+ T cells sorted from blood (inferred from file names), taken from a patient given nivolumab and ipilimumab in sequence. The receptors originated from a human donor with melanoma.

The chain has TRBV9 and TRBJ2-7, with TRBD2 matching over 7 bases. The CDR3 length is 15 residues. Trimming removed 0 bases from V and 3 bases from J; junction bases left unmatched: 6. Germline CDR1 reads SGDLS; CDR2 reads YYNGEE. The CDR3 region is CASSVGGAGVYEQYF. CDR3 bases: TGTGCCAGCAGCGTAGGAGGGGCGGGGGTCTACGAGCAGTACTTC.

The chain is built from TRBV19 and TRBJ2-2; D uncertain. V lost 4 bases to trimming and J lost 3 bases, with 6 bases between them. Germline CDR1 and CDR2: LNHDA and SQIVND (reference sequence). CDR3 size: 13 residues. CDR3 region: CASSTPDTGELFF. The CDR3 DNA reads TGTGCCAGTAGTACCCCGGACACCGGGGAGCTGTTTTTT.

The V call is TRBV27, the J call TRBJ1-5, with D unresolved. V lost 0 bases to trimming and J lost 3 bases, with 3 bases between them. CDR3 length: 13 amino acids. CDR1 and CDR2 (germline): MNHEY, SMNVEV (reference sequence). This chain's CDR3 is CASSLSLNQPQHF. CDR3 nucleotide sequence: TGTGCCAGCAGTTTATCCCTCAATCAGCCCCAGCATTTT.

The chain recombines TRBV13 with TRBJ2-7; the match to TRBD1 covers 7 bases. The ends lost 0 bases at V and 3 bases at J; junction bases unmatched: 2. Germline CDR1 reads PRHDT; CDR2 reads FYEKMQ (reference sequence). This CDR3 spans 14 amino acids. The CDR3 nucleotides are TGTGCCAGCAGCTTAGGTCCAGGGGGCTACGAGCAGTACTTC. The encoded protein is CASSLGPGGYEQYF.

The rearrangement links TRBV11-2 to TRBJ1-2, with unresolved D. The CDR3 spans 16 residues. The V and J ends lost 0 bases and 6 bases respectively, with 17 bases between them. The germline CDR1 and CDR2 sequences are SGHAT and FQNNGV. CDR3 nucleotide sequence: TGTGCCAGCAGCTTAGATATAGAGATGCCGAGCGATGGCTACACCTTC. It codes for CASSLDIEMPSDGYTF.

The chain joins TRBV4-2 to TRBJ2-1, with TRBD2 matching 9 bases. CDR1 and CDR2 from the germline V gene are LGHNA and YNFKEQ. The CDR3 has 15 residues. The J segment lost 3 bases and the V segment lost 0 bases, leaving 0 bases of the junction unmatched. In DNA form, the CDR3 reads TGTGCCAGCAGCCAAGAGCGGGGGGGCTACAATGAGCAGTTCTTC. It specifies CASSQERGGYNEQFF.

V and J are TRBV9 and TRBJ2-3; TRBD2 is a possible D gene (6 bases). V shed 4 bases and J shed 3 bases, with 9 bases lying between them. Germline V CDR1 and CDR2: SGDLS, YYNGEE. The CDR3 contains 13 residues. The CDR3 DNA reads as TGTGCCAGCAGCTTTGGGGGGACAGATACGCAGTATTTT. Translated: CASSFGGTDTQYF.

The rearrangement joins TRBV7-6 to TRBJ2-7, with 8 nucleotides matching TRBD1. The CDR3 extends over 14 amino acids. Germline V gene data show CDR1 as SGHVS and CDR2 as FNYEAQ. The junction had 9 bases not matched to a gene; V was cut back by 4 bases and J by 7 bases. In DNA, the CDR3 is TGTGCCAGCAGCTCCGGACAGGGCGCCCGGGAGCAGTACTTC. Translated: CASSSGQGAREQYF.

This clone was counted a few times. This chain uses TRBV7-9 with TRBJ1-2; 7 bases map to TRBD1. This CDR3 contains 17 residues. With V trimmed by 4 bases and J by 1 base, 12 bases remained unmatched. In germline, CDR1 is SEHNR, CDR2 FQNEAQ (reference sequence). In DNA form, the CDR3 reads TGTGCCAGCAGCTCCAACCTCGACAGGGCCTATAACTATGGCTACACCTTC. Translation gives CASSSNLDRAYNYGYTF.

This clone was detected a few times. Written as DNA, the CDR3 is TGTGCCAGCAGCCAAGATTCGTGGGCAGGGGGCTACGAGCAGTACTTC. It encodes CASSQDSWAGGYEQYF. The chain uses TRBV27 and TRBJ2-7, with 7 bases identical to TRBD1. CDR3 length: 16 amino acids. V gave up 6 bases and J gave up 3 bases; unmatched junction bases: 14. Germline V gene lookup returns CDR1 MNHEY and CDR2 SMNVEV (reference sequence).

The V call is TRBV6-5, the J call TRBJ2-7, with 7 bases matching TRBD1. Germline loops: CDR1 MNHEY, CDR2 SVGAGI. Trimming took 2 bases from V and 3 from J; bases not matched to a gene: 7. CDR3 length: 15 residues. CDR3 coding DNA: TGTGCCAGCAGTTACAGAACAGGGGATTACTACGAGCAGTACTTC. Amino acids: CASSYRTGDYYEQYF.

The chain links TRBV6-4 to TRBJ2-3; 7 positions match TRBD1. CDR1 MRHNA and CDR2 SNTAGT come from the germline V gene. V gave up 0 bases and J gave up 1 base; unmatched junction bases: 4. The CDR3 contains 16 residues. The CDR3 protein is CASSDSFTGGTDTQYF. In DNA form, the CDR3 reads TGTGCCAGCAGTGACTCGTTTACAGGGGGCACAGATACGCAGTATTTT.

This rearrangement joins TRBV2 to TRBJ2-1; 7 bases agree with TRBD1. Germline V gives CDR1 SNHLY, CDR2 FYNNEI. V trimming: 0 bases; J trimming: 7 bases; junction bases outside the gene matches: 6. The CDR3 length is 15 residues. CDR3 sequence reads: CASSEAGQVGNEQFF. DNA of the CDR3: TGTGCCAGCAGTGAAGCAGGACAGGTGGGGAATGAGCAGTTCTTC.

The rearrangement uses TRBV30 and TRBJ2-7; 10 nucleotides match TRBD2. CDR3 length: 13 amino acids. V was clipped by 3 bases and J by 6 bases; unmatched bases: 5. Looked up from germline, CDR1 is GTSNPN and CDR2 is SVGIG (reference sequence). The CDR3 sequence is CAWRGLARSEQYF. The DNA for the CDR3 is TGTGCCTGGAGGGGACTAGCGAGGTCCGAGCAGTACTTC.

The chain carries TRBV6-5 and TRBJ2-7; TRBD1 matches 8 bases. Losses at the gene ends were 2 bases for V and 4 bases for J; bases not matched to a gene: 4. The CDR3 contains 14 residues. Germline V gives CDR1 MNHEY, CDR2 SVGAGI. CDR3 in DNA: TGTGCCAGCAGTTACGACAGGGGAAGTTACGAGCAGTACTTC. Amino acids: CASSYDRGSYEQYF.

This chain uses TRBV28 with TRBJ2-7, with 8 bases lining up with TRBD2. CDR1 is MDHEN, CDR2 SYDVKM, per germline. V was pared by 3 bases and J by 4 bases, with 14 bases of the junction left unmatched. This CDR3 has 17 residues. Here the CDR3 reads CASSLSPGRRGAYEQYF. CDR3 bases: TGTGCCAGCAGTTTGAGTCCGGGACGGCGGGGGGCTTACGAGCAGTACTTC.

The genes are TRBV10-3 and TRBJ2-7; perhaps TRBD2 as D (5 bases). V was pared by 9 bases and J by 4 bases, with 13 bases between. The V gene's germline CDR1 is ENHRY and CDR2 SYGVKD. This CDR3 contains 12 residues. CDR3 DNA sequence: TGTGCCATTCAAGAGACGGGATACGAGCAGTACTTC. Its protein product is CAIQETGYEQYF.

This chain uses TRBV19 with TRBJ2-2, with TRBD2 matching 9 bases. This CDR3 has 16 amino acids. The junction had 4 bases not matched to a gene; V was cut back by 1 base and J by 4 bases. Germline assignment: CDR1 LNHDA and CDR2 SQIVND (reference sequence). The CDR3 sequence: CASSIVAGGPTGELFF. In nucleotides, the CDR3 is TGTGCCAGTAGTATAGTGGCGGGGGGGCCCACCGGGGAGCTGTTTTTT.

The chain combines TRBV19 with TRBJ2-3, with D maybe TRBD1 (6 bases). Trimming took 1 base from V and 7 from J, leaving 15 bases between them. The germline V gene has CDR1 LNHDA and CDR2 SQIVND (reference sequence). The CDR3 extends over 15 amino acids. The CDR3 is CASSIGNLGGHTQYF. The CDR3 DNA follows: TGTGCCAGTAGTATAGGAAATCTAGGGGGACATACGCAGTATTTT.

The chain carries TRBV19 and TRBJ2-7; 7 positions match TRBD1. The CDR3 is 15 amino acids. Looked up from germline, CDR1 is LNHDA and CDR2 is SQIVND (reference sequence). Germline trimming cut 10 bases from V and 5 bases from J; bases unmatched to any gene: 17. CDR3 sequence reads: CATRPGQINPDEQYF. The CDR3 nucleotides read TGTGCCACCCGCCCGGGACAGATAAACCCCGACGAGCAGTACTTC.

The rearrangement uses TRBV19 and TRBJ2-1, with TRBD2 as a possible D gene (7 bases). The CDR3 loop spans 16 amino acids. The germline V gene encodes CDR1 LNHDA and CDR2 SQIVND (reference sequence). Trimming removed 1 base at V and 4 bases at J, with 14 bases between. The CDR3 sequence: CASSIVGGANYNEQFF. Here the CDR3 DNA reads TGTGCCAGTAGTATAGTAGGGGGGGCGAATTACAATGAGCAGTTCTTC.

This clone was detected only a few times. The genes are TRBV19 and TRBJ2-1, with D maybe TRBD1 (6 bases). Germline V gives CDR1 LNHDA, CDR2 SQIVND (reference sequence). The length of the CDR3 is 12 residues. Trimming removed 7 bases at V and 4 bases at J, with 8 bases between. The DNA of the CDR3 is TGTGCCAGTATGACAGGTTACAATGAGCAGTTCTTC. Its protein is CASMTGYNEQFF.

The V call is TRBV4-1, the J call TRBJ2-1, with 8 bases that match TRBD2. Losses at the gene ends were 8 bases for V and 5 bases for J; bases not matched to a gene: 8. Germline lookup yields CDR1 MGHRA and CDR2 YSYEKL. This CDR3 spans 14 amino acids. CDR3 sequence: CASRSGGPHNEQFF. Here the CDR3 DNA reads TGCGCCAGCCGGAGCGGGGGCCCGCACAATGAGCAGTTCTTC.

J is TRBJ2-5 and V is TRBV15, with D possibly being TRBD1 (6 bases). With 4 bases removed from V and 4 bases from J, the gap between germline ends came to 16 bases. Germline lookup yields CDR1 LNHNV and CDR2 YYDKDF (reference sequence). This CDR3 spans 15 amino acids. The CDR3 nucleotides are TGTGCCACCAGCATCCGGGACACCCCTGGAGAGACCCAGTACTTC. Translating gives CATSIRDTPGETQYF.

V and J are TRBV4-1 and TRBJ1-1, with 12 bases matching TRBD1. This CDR3 contains 14 residues. Germline CDR1 and CDR2: MGHRA and YSYEKL. V was clipped by 4 bases and J by 6 bases; unmatched bases: 3. CDR3 loop: CASSLGTGGSEAFF. DNA of the CDR3: TGCGCCAGCAGCCTTGGGACAGGGGGCTCTGAAGCTTTCTTT.